Sequencing of this T cell receptor (beta chain) was carried out in a study of cytomegalovirus exposure and HLA in healthy donors. Study-level findings and limits: Specificity of a few CMV-associated chains for CMV antigens was verified in vitro. Available immune exposure information was restricted to CMV serostatus only. For most TCR beta V segments, an earlier analysis put the productive rate at about 90% or about 30% of the time.

With regard to this clone: Its antigen is currently unknown.

A multiplex PCR was run with 60 Vbeta primers and 13 Jbeta primers. Method: immunoSEQ multiplex PCR; TCRdb's copy keeps in-frame clones and lacks some. The repertoire holds about 120,000 clones, with roughly 80% as singletons. This CDR3 has 12 amino acids. Trimming took 6 bases from V and 8 from J; bases not matched to a gene: 6. Germline CDR1 and CDR2: SGHTA and FQGNSA. The TCR was taken from a woman in her forties in good health and CMV-seropositive. The chain uses TRBV7-2 and TRBJ1-1; 7 bases are shared with TRBD1. The specimen was PBMCs. CDR3 in DNA: TGTGCCAGCAGGACAGGGCGTTCGGAAGCTTTCTTT. Translated: CASRTGRSEAFF.